The clone carrying this T cell receptor (beta chain) occurred many times. This entry belongs to a study of T cells in Graves' hyperthyroidism and ophthalmopathy. Amplified regions were TCR beta CDR3 sequences from RNA transcripts. The HTBI primer set drove a first-round RT-PCR of the TCR CDR3. TCRdb ran MiXCR on the multiplex PCR reads and lists one entry per CDR3 protein. The sample has roughly 710,000 distinct CDR3 sequences, roughly a third seen once. V lost 1 base to trimming and J lost 6 bases, with 7 bases between them. The germline V gene has CDR1 SGHTA and CDR2 FQGNSA. This CDR3 contains 13 residues.

This chain joins TRBV7-2 and TRBJ1-5; D unclear. The clonotype originates from a woman in her 40s with Graves' hyperthyroidism. Sequenced sample: blood. The CDR3 reads CASSLVLFQPQHF. Written as DNA, the CDR3 is TGTGCCAGCAGCTTAGTATTATTTCAGCCCCAGCATTTT.